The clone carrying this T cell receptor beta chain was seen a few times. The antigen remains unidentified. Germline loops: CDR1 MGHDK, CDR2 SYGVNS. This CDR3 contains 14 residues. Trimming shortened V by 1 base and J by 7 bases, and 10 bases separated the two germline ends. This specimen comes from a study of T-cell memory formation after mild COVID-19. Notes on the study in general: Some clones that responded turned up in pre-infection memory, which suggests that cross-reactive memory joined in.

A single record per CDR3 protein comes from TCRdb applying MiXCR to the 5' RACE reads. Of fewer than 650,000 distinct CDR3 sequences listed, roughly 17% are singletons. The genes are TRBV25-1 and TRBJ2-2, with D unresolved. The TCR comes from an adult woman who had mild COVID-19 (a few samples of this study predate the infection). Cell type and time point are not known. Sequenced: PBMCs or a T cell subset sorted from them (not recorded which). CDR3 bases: TGTGCCAGCAGTGAATTCTATAGAAACGGGGAGCTGTTTTTT. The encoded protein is CASSEFYRNGELFF.